In its sample, the clone carrying this T cell receptor (beta chain) was seen a few times. What it binds is unknown. This record comes from a study of human T cells and chemical hapten exposure. As for the study in general: The study traced per-sample TCR yield variation mainly to small differences in pooled library volumes.

The CDR3 length is 11 residues. V lost 0 bases and J 7 bases, leaving 6 bases between the germline ends. Germline lookup yields CDR1 DFQATT and CDR2 SNEGSKA (reference sequence). Attachment of unique molecular identifiers to individual cDNA molecules was performed in the library. MiXCR was run by TCRdb on the reads, yielding one entry per CDR3 protein. This table has about 120,000 distinct CDR3 sequences, over 7.5% appearing once. Notes on the study in general: TCRs exceeding a frequency of 1 in 1000 stayed unchanged under DPC sensitization.

Total RNA was isolated from unfractionated whole blood. The receptor's source is a human donor in good health. Some clones in this sample may be carry-over from other donors' samples. V and J are TRBV20-1 and TRBJ1-1; D unresolved. Input material: whole blood. CDR3 region: CSAREAGEAFF. The CDR3 nucleotides read TGCAGTGCTAGAGAGGCAGGTGAAGCTTTCTTT.